This T cell receptor beta chain derives from a study of beta chain features in type 1 diabetes. General study findings and limits: Within patients, naive, central memory and Treg TCRB repertoires seemed more similar than within healthy donors.

The authors reverse transcribed all of the isolated RNA, so sequencing captured expressed TCRB transcripts. Sequencing was performed with immunoSEQ multiplex PCR; in TCRdb, only in-frame clones are kept and a portion is missing. The sample contains a few hundred thousand clones, roughly 13% of which appear only once. Comment on this clone: Its antigen remains unknown.

CDR1 is SEHNR and CDR2 is FQNEAQ in the germline V gene (reference sequence). V shed 8 bases, J shed 2 bases, and the junction held 11 bases outside the gene matches. The CDR3 length is 16 residues. Sequencing was carried out using naive CD4+ T cells from blood. This chain joins TRBV7-9 and TRBJ2-3, with 9 bases matching TRBD2. This clonotype was sampled from a man aged 18 to 29 in good health. CDR3 in amino acids: CASPIAGGPNTDTQYF. The CDR3 DNA is TGTGCCAGCCCCATTGCGGGAGGGCCAAACACAGATACGCAGTATTTT.